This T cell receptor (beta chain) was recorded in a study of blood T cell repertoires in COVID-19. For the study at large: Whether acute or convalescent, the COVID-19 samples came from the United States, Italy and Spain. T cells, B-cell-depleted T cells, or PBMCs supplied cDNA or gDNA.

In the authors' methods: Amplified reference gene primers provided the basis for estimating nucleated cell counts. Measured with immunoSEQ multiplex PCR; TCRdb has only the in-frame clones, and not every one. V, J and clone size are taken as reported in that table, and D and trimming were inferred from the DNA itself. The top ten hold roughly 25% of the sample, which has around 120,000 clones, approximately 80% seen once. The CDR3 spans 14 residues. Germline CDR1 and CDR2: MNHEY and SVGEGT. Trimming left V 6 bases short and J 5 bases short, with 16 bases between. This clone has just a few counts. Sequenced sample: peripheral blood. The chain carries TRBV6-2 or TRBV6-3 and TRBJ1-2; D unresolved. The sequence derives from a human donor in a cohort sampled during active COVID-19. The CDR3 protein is CASSPEKTLYGYTF. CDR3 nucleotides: TGTGCCAGCAGCCCTGAGAAGACATTATATGGCTACACCTTC.